These 32 T cell receptor beta chains were all obtained from the same sample, sequenced in a study of CD8+ T cells in alopecia areata. The authors extracted RNA and reverse transcribed it into cDNA as the sequencing template. Libraries were prepared by immunoSEQ multiplex PCR; TCRdb keeps only in-frame clonotypes and omits some of them. The table lists 150,000 to 200,000 clones, around 64% of them singletons, with roughly an eighth in the top ten. The sample in question was CD8+ T cells sorted from blood, obtained at week 0. These receptors all stem from a human donor with alopecia areata.

The chain recombines TRBV7-9 with TRBJ1-1; tentative D call: TRBD1 (5 bases). Trimming took 7 bases from V and 7 from J, leaving 16 bases between them. Germline CDR1 SEHNR, CDR2 FQNEAQ (reference sequence). The CDR3 runs to 13 residues. Here the CDR3 DNA reads TGTGCCAGCAAGGGCAGGGCCGAAAATGAAGCTTTCTTT. Protein product: CASKGRAENEAFF.

The chain is built from TRBV6-1 and TRBJ2-5; TRBD1 matches at 7 bases. The CDR3 length is 14 residues. In germline, CDR1 is MNHNS, CDR2 SASEGT. V shed 8 bases, J shed 1 base, and the junction held 7 bases outside the gene matches. The CDR3 region is CASPHGQVQETQYF. CDR3 coding DNA: TGTGCCAGCCCCCACGGACAGGTCCAAGAGACCCAGTACTTC.

This clone was found a few times. This chain connects TRBV15 to TRBJ2-7; 9 nucleotides align to TRBD1. V lost 4 bases and J lost 4; bases outside the gene matches: 5. From germline, CDR1 is LNHNV and CDR2 YYDKDF (reference sequence). The CDR3 totals 14 residues. The CDR3 nucleotides are TGTGCCACCAGCAACGGACAGGGGCCATACGAGCAGTACTTC. This sequence encodes CATSNGQGPYEQYF. Looking up the rest from reference TRBV15 and TRBJ2-7 gives the full variable domain: DAMVIQNPRYQVTQFGKPVTLSCSQTLNHNVMYWYQQKSSQAPKLLFHYYDKDFNNEADTPDNFQSRRPNTSFCFLDIRSPGLGDTAMYLCATSNGQGPYEQYFGPGTRLTVT.

The rearrangement uses TRBV10-3 and TRBJ1-2; 9 nucleotides agree with TRBD1. CDR1 and CDR2 (germline): ENHRY, SYGVKD. This CDR3 has 13 amino acids. J gave up 7 bases and V 7 bases, and 7 bases lay outside the gene matches. The CDR3 sequence is CAIKETGGFGYTF. CDR3 coding DNA: TGTGCCATCAAGGAGACAGGGGGGTTTGGCTACACCTTC.

V is TRBV13 and J is TRBJ2-7; D is possibly TRBD1 (5 bases). With 5 bases removed from V and 1 base from J, the gap between germline ends came to 12 bases. CDR1 is PRHDT, CDR2 FYEKMQ, per germline (reference sequence). CDR3 length: 14 residues. The CDR3 DNA sequence: TGTGCCAGCAGCCCAGGGTCAGGATCCTACGAGCAGTACTTC. The encoded protein is CASSPGSGSYEQYF.

CDR3 sequence reads: CASSEEVSGTLQETQYF. The DNA of the CDR3 is TGTGCCAGCAGTGAAGAAGTGTCCGGGACACTCCAAGAGACCCAGTACTTC. The V and J genes are TRBV6-1 and TRBJ2-5, with D tentatively TRBD1 (6 bases). The CDR3 totals 17 residues. Per germline, CDR1 MNHNS and CDR2 SASEGT. The V and J ends lost 1 base and 1 base respectively, with 16 bases between them.

This clone occurred a few times. This chain's CDR3 is CAYRPERNTEAFF. CDR3 nucleotides: TGTGCCTACCGACCGGAGAGAAACACTGAAGCTTTCTTT. The chain has TRBV30 and TRBJ1-1; D gene ambiguous. Per germline, CDR1 GTSNPN and CDR2 SVGIG (reference sequence). The CDR3 has 13 residues. Trimming took off 7 bases at V and 2 bases at J, with 14 bases between the two ends.

In its sample, this clone was seen a few times. The chain is built from TRBV29-1 and TRBJ1-2; D is unclear. The V gene lost 2 bases and the J gene lost 0 bases, with 7 bases spanning the gap. The germline V gene encodes CDR1 SQVTM and CDR2 ANQGSEA. CDR3 length: 13 amino acids. For the CDR3, the DNA is TGCAGCGTTGAAACCACAGCTAACTATGGCTACACCTTC. This sequence encodes CSVETTANYGYTF.

The rearrangement links TRBV29-1 to TRBJ1-1; D gene unclear. This CDR3 region has 15 residues. Per the germline V gene, CDR1 is SQVTM and CDR2 is ANQGSEA. V lost 4 bases and J 5 bases, leaving 20 bases between the germline ends. CDR3: CSVVSEYLIGTEAFF. The DNA of the CDR3 is TGCAGCGTTGTTTCGGAGTATCTGATCGGGACTGAAGCTTTCTTT. Full variable domain (remainder filled in from reference TRBV29-1 and TRBJ1-1): SAVISQKPSRDICQRGTSLTIQCQVDSQVTMMFWYRQQPGQSLTLIATANQGSEATYESGFVIDKFPISRPNLTFSTLTVSNMSPEDSSIYLCSVVSEYLIGTEAFFGQGTRLTVV.

This chain connects TRBV30 to TRBJ1-4; TRBD1 might be the D (5 bases). The ends were cut back, 1 base at V and 8 bases at J, with 14 bases in the middle. The CDR3 sequence is 14 residues long. Germline CDR1 and CDR2: GTSNPN and SVGIG (reference sequence). CDR3 sequence: CAWSGWQGFEKLFF. The CDR3 region has the DNA TGTGCCTGGAGTGGATGGCAGGGATTCGAAAAACTGTTTTTT.

This clone was found a few times. The chain carries TRBV7-8 and TRBJ1-1; unclear D gene. The CDR3 runs to 12 residues. Germline V gives CDR1 SGHVS, CDR2 FQNEAQ. Trimming removed 3 bases at V and 8 bases at J, with 10 bases between. The CDR3 bases are TGTGCCAGCAGCTTTAATCCCAGGGAAGCTTTCTTT. Protein product: CASSFNPREAFF.

This chain links TRBV9 with TRBJ2-3; 11 bases match TRBD2. The V gene's germline CDR1 is SGDLS and CDR2 YYNGEE. The CDR3 runs to 15 residues. V trimming: 4 bases; J trimming: 2 bases; junction bases outside the gene matches: 3. In DNA form, the CDR3 reads TGTGCCAGCAGCCTTAGCGGGGGGGTCACAGATACGCAGTATTTT. Amino acids: CASSLSGGVTDTQYF.

This rearrangement joins TRBV14 to TRBJ2-7; D uncertain. The germline V gene encodes CDR1 SGHDN and CDR2 FVKESK. V dropped 0 bases and J dropped 5 bases, with 14 bases sitting between them. This CDR3 contains 15 residues. The CDR3 region has the DNA TGTGCCAGCAGCCAAGAAGGGTGGGGTTTGGACGAGCAGTACTTC. Its translation: CASSQEGWGLDEQYF.

Comments on this clone: The sample has other DNA sequences that encode this CDR3 too. Written as DNA, the CDR3 is TGCGCCAGCAGCTTGACAGAAGAGACCCAGTACTTC. As protein: CASSLTEETQYF. The chain carries TRBV5-1 and TRBJ2-5; unclear D gene. V shed 1 base and J shed 3 bases, with 4 bases lying between them. Germline-derived CDR1 and CDR2 are SGHRS and YFSETQ. This CDR3 contains 12 residues.

This chain links TRBV7-9 with TRBJ2-7; D is undetermined. The V gene lost 3 bases and the J gene lost 3 bases, with 6 bases spanning the gap. The length of the CDR3 is 12 residues. Per germline, CDR1 SEHNR and CDR2 FQNEAQ (reference sequence). CDR3: CASSLNSYEQYF. CDR3 sequence (DNA): TGTGCCAGCAGCTTGAACAGCTACGAGCAGTACTTC.

This clone turned up a few times. The CDR3 DNA reads as TGTGCCAGCAGCTTAGTGATGACAGGTCAAGAGACCCAGTACTTC. This encodes CASSLVMTGQETQYF. The rearrangement uses TRBV13 and TRBJ2-5, with D tentatively TRBD1 (6 bases). Trimming removed 1 base from V and 2 bases from J, with 11 bases in between. Germline CDR1 PRHDT, CDR2 FYEKMQ (reference sequence). CDR3 length: 15 amino acids.

In its sample, this clone was seen a few times. The V gene is TRBV10-2, the J gene TRBJ2-6, with 7 nucleotides matching TRBD1. Germline V gives CDR1 WSHSY, CDR2 SAAADI. With V trimmed by 6 bases and J by 0 bases, 8 bases remained unmatched. The CDR3 consists of 17 residues. The CDR3, as DNA: TGCGCCAGCAGAGGACGGGACAGAGACTCTGGGGCCAACGTCCTGACTTTC. Protein sequence: CASRGRDRDSGANVLTF.

V is TRBV6-5 and J is TRBJ2-1, with 12 positions matching TRBD2. Trimming took 5 bases from V and 5 from J; bases not matched to a gene: 1. The germline V gene encodes CDR1 MNHEY and CDR2 SVGAGI. The CDR3 spans 14 residues. The CDR3, as DNA: TGTGCCAGCAGTCTAGCGGGGGGGCACAATGAGCAGTTCTTC. Translated, it gives CASSLAGGHNEQFF.

The chain joins TRBV13 to TRBJ2-3; D gene uncertain. CDR1 is PRHDT and CDR2 is FYEKMQ in the germline V gene (reference sequence). The CDR3 runs 12 residues. Trimming cost V 5 bases and J 6 bases, with 9 bases left between them. CDR3: CASSRGSDTQYF. In nucleotides, the CDR3 is TGTGCCAGCAGCCGAGGTTCGGATACGCAGTATTTT.

V and J are TRBV28 and TRBJ1-1; tentative D call: TRBD1 (6 bases). The CDR3 contains 15 residues. Germline assignment: CDR1 MDHEN and CDR2 SYDVKM. Trimming removed 6 bases at V and 5 bases at J, with 19 bases between. As DNA, the CDR3 is TGTGCCAGCAGCCAACAAGGGGGGAGATTAACTGAAGCTTTCTTT. It yields the protein CASSQQGGRLTEAFF.

The chain links TRBV6-5 to TRBJ2-1; 9 bases fit TRBD2. The junction had 8 bases not matched to a gene; V was cut back by 5 bases and J by 6 bases. The CDR3 runs to 15 residues. CDR1 and CDR2 from the germline V gene are MNHEY and SVGAGI. Here the CDR3 DNA reads TGTGCCAGCAGTACGTTAGCGGGGGTGGGCAATGAGCAGTTCTTC. Translating gives CASSTLAGVGNEQFF.

The chain carries TRBV7-3 and TRBJ2-5, with 7 bases that match TRBD2. Germline CDR1 SGHTA, CDR2 FQGTGA. The CDR3 contains 13 residues. V lost 4 bases to trimming and J lost 7 bases; unmatched junction nucleotides: 6. CDR3 loop: CASSSSGSGTQYF. As DNA, the CDR3 is TGTGCCAGCAGCTCTAGCGGCTCGGGGACCCAGTACTTC.

The chain employs TRBV13 and TRBJ1-2, with a possible D match to TRBD1 (6 bases). The length of the CDR3 is 12 residues. Germline CDR1 reads PRHDT; CDR2 reads FYEKMQ (reference sequence). V shed 5 bases and J shed 4 bases, with 8 bases lying between them. The CDR3 coding sequence is TGTGCCAGCAGCCCAGGGGCCTATGGCTACACCTTC. Translation: CASSPGAYGYTF.

The DNA of the CDR3 is TGTGCCAGCAGCCAGGGACAGGCGTCAAGGGGAGAACCCCTCCACTTT. It is translated as CASSQGQASRGEPLHF. V is TRBV14 and J is TRBJ1-6, with 8 bases that match TRBD1. CDR1 and CDR2 from the germline V gene are SGHDN and FVKESK. The CDR3 sequence is 16 residues long. After removal of 3 bases from V and 12 bases from J, the junction contained 13 bases not matched to a gene.

The rearrangement joins TRBV29-1 to TRBJ2-2; TRBD2 matches at 10 bases. Germline lookup yields CDR1 SQVTM and CDR2 ANQGSEA. Germline trimming cut 6 bases from V and 6 bases from J; bases unmatched to any gene: 4. The CDR3 extends over 13 amino acids. The DNA of the CDR3 is TGCAGCGTCCCGGGACTAGCGCCCGGGGAGCTGTTTTTT. It codes for CSVPGLAPGELFF.

This clone was seen only a few times. This rearrangement joins TRBV4-1 to TRBJ2-1, with 7 bases identical to TRBD1. The length of the CDR3 is 13 residues. J gave up 6 bases and V 1 base, and 0 bases lay outside the gene matches. CDR1 is MGHRA and CDR2 is YSYEKL in the germline V gene. This chain's CDR3 is CASSQAGGNEQFF. Here the CDR3 DNA reads TGCGCCAGCAGCCAAGCAGGGGGCAATGAGCAGTTCTTC.

The rearrangement links TRBV25-1 to TRBJ1-2, with D maybe TRBD1 (6 bases). This CDR3 is 13 amino acids long. The germline V gene has CDR1 MGHDK and CDR2 SYGVNS. Trimming pared 4 bases from V and 6 bases from J, leaving 12 bases between. The CDR3 DNA reads as TGTGCCAGCAGTGCCCTACAGGGACATGGCTACACCTTC. It codes for CASSALQGHGYTF.

The rearrangement joins TRBV29-1 to TRBJ2-7; D may be TRBD1 or TRBD2 (5 bases each). The CDR3 loop spans 12 amino acids. CDR1 is SQVTM, CDR2 ANQGSEA, per germline. V was trimmed by 1 base and J by 7 bases, leaving 11 bases between them. CDR3 sequence (DNA): TGCAGCGTTGAAGCAGGGAGTCCGGAGCAGTACTTC. Translated, it gives CSVEAGSPEQYF.

V and J are TRBV9 and TRBJ2-3, with 9 bases that match TRBD2. Looked up from germline, CDR1 is SGDLS and CDR2 is YYNGEE. CDR3 length equals 12 residues. CDR3: CASGGGTDTQYF. Written as DNA, the CDR3 is TGTGCTAGCGGGGGAGGCACAGATACGCAGTATTTT.

This chain connects TRBV30 to TRBJ1-2; D unresolved. This CDR3 has 13 residues. Germline V gene data show CDR1 as GTSNPN and CDR2 as SVGIG (reference sequence). Trimming left V 0 bases short and J 8 bases short, with 13 bases between. DNA of the CDR3: TGTGCCTGGAGTGTAACAGCCACGTCAGGCTACACCTTC. This gives the protein CAWSVTATSGYTF.

In regard to this clone: Other DNA sequences in this sample translate to the same CDR3. The chain carries TRBV7-9 and TRBJ2-1; D gene ambiguous. Looked up from germline, CDR1 is SEHNR and CDR2 is FQNEAQ (reference sequence). The CDR3 is 12 residues long. V gave up 1 base and J gave up 7 bases, with 5 bases separating them. The CDR3 region has the DNA TGTGCCAGCAGCTTAGTAGGTAATGAGCAGTTCTTC. It translates to CASSLVGNEQFF.

The rearrangement uses TRBV23-1 and TRBJ1-1, with no clear D. TRBV23-1 is treated as an ORF (open reading frame) with a function not yet certain. Trimming cost V 6 bases and J 6 bases, with 17 bases left between them. This CDR3 spans 14 amino acids. The CDR3 sequence: CASSRLVGSSEAFF. DNA of the CDR3: TGCGCCAGCAGCCGGTTAGTAGGGTCGTCTGAAGCTTTCTTT.